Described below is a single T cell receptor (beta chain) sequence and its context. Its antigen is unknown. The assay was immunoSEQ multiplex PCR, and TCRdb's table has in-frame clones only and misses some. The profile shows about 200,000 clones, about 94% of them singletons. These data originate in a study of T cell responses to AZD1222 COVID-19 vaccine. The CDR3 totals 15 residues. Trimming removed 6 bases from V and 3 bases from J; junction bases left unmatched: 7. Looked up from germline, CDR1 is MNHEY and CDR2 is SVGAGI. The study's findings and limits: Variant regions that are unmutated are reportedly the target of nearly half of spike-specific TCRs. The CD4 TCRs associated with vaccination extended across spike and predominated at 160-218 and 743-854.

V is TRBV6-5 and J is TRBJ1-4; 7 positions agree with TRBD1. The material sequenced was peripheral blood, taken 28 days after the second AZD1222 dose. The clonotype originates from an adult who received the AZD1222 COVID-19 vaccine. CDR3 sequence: CASSRGQGANEKLFF. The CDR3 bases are TGTGCCAGCAGCCGAGGCCAGGGGGCTAATGAAAAACTGTTTTTT.